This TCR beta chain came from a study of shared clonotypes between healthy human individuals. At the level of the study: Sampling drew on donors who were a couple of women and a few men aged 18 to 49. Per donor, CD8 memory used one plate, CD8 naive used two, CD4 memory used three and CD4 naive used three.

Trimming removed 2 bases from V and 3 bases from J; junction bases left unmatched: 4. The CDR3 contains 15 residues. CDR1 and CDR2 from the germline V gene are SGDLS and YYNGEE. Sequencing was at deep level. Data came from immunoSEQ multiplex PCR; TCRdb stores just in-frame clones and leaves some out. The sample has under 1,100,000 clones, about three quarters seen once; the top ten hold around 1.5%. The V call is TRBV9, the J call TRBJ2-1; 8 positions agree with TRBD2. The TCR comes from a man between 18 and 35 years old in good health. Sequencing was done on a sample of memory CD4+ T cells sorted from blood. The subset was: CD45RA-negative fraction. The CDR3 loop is CASSVSGGLYNEQFF. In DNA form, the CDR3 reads TGTGCCAGCAGCGTCAGCGGGGGCCTCTACAATGAGCAGTTCTTC.